The 19 T cell receptor beta chains presented below share a single source sample, sequenced in a study of T cells in Graves' hyperthyroidism and ophthalmopathy. The TCR beta CDR3 regions underwent amplification using RNA transcripts as the source. HTBI primers were the set used in a first-round RT-PCR of the TCR CDR3. TCRdb re-called the multiplex PCR reads with MiXCR, one entry per CDR3 protein. This sample carries approximately 400,000 distinct CDR3 sequences, roughly 20% of them seen once, and the ten largest clones take 35% to 50%. Sequenced input: blood. The receptors come from a man between 18 and 29 years old with Graves' ophthalmopathy.

In its sample, this clonotype was seen many times. The rearrangement uses TRBV4-1 and TRBJ1-5; TRBD1 might be the D (5 bases). From germline, CDR1 is MGHRA and CDR2 YSYEKL. This CDR3 is 13 amino acids long. Trimming cost V 4 bases and J 7 bases, with 11 bases left between them. DNA of the CDR3: TGCGCCAGCAGCCCAGGGACGGTACAGCCCCAGCATTTT. It yields the protein CASSPGTVQPQHF.

This clonotype was counted between two and nine times. The chain recombines TRBV24-1 with TRBJ2-2; D not resolved. This CDR3 contains 13 residues. Germline CDR1 and CDR2: KGHDR and SFDVKD. The V end lost 6 bases, the J end lost 4 bases, and 8 bases lay between the germline ends. CDR3 DNA: TGTGCCACCAGTAAGTGGGCCACCGGGGAGCTGTTTTTT. It translates to CATSKWATGELFF.

The chain is built from TRBV19 and TRBJ1-2; D remains unclear. The CDR3 covers 15 residues. Trimming cost V 6 bases and J 7 bases, with 21 bases left between them. CDR1 is LNHDA and CDR2 is SQIVND in the germline V gene (reference sequence). CDR3 region: CASSTNPSGWSGYTF. In nucleotides, the CDR3 is TGTGCCAGTAGCACTAACCCGAGTGGATGGAGTGGCTACACCTTC.

This chain links TRBV10-1 with TRBJ1-6, with a weak D call TRBD1 (5 bases). The CDR3 length is 14 residues. V lost 0 bases and J lost 10, with 10 bases in between. CDR1 WNHNN and CDR2 SYGVQD come from the germline V gene (reference sequence). The CDR3 protein is CASSESRGGSPLHF. The DNA of the CDR3 is TGCGCCAGCAGTGAGTCAAGGGGAGGCTCACCCCTCCACTTT.

This clonotype occurred many times. This chain uses TRBV6-1 with TRBJ1-5; 9 bases are shared with TRBD1. Trimming at V came to 8 bases and at J to 6 bases, leaving 8 bases not matched to a gene. This CDR3 spans 14 amino acids. Germline assignment: CDR1 MNHNS and CDR2 SASEGT. The CDR3 reads CASGGQGTLQPQHF. The CDR3 DNA follows: TGTGCCAGCGGGGGACAGGGAACTCTTCAGCCCCAGCATTTT.

In regard to this clonotype: The junction departs from germline at one end; a sequencing error may be responsible. The rearrangement links TRBV18 to TRBJ2-5; no firm D call. Germline CDR1 and CDR2: KGHSH and LQKENI. CDR3 size: 12 residues. The CDR3 protein is CANSPEEETQYF. The CDR3 nucleotides are TGTGCCAACTCACCGGAAGAGGAGACCCAGTACTTC.

This chain links TRBV2 with TRBJ2-7, with D uncertain. Germline lookup yields CDR1 SNHLY and CDR2 FYNNEI. Trimming cost V 4 bases and J 6 bases, with 4 bases left between them. This CDR3 is built from 10 residues. The CDR3, as DNA: TGTGCCAGCAGTGGTGTCGAGCAGTACTTC. It yields the protein CASSGVEQYF.

This clonotype was counted at least ten times. The rearrangement joins TRBV11-2 to TRBJ1-1; no clear D. The V gene's germline CDR1 is SGHAT and CDR2 FQNNGV. This CDR3 is built from 11 residues. V was cut by 3 bases and J by 12 bases, with 11 bases left in between. This CDR3 is CASSFGPVTFF. The CDR3, as DNA: TGTGCCAGCAGCTTTGGGCCGGTAACTTTCTTT.

This clonotype was seen a few times. The J gene is TRBJ2-3, the V gene TRBV6-1; D call uncertain. This CDR3 is 12 amino acids long. Per germline, CDR1 MNHNS and CDR2 SASEGT. V was cut by 10 bases and J by 0 bases, with 8 bases left in between. CDR3 amino acids: CATKSSTDTQYF. Here the CDR3 DNA reads TGTGCCACCAAGTCTAGCACAGATACGCAGTATTTT.

This clonotype was observed many times. J is TRBJ1-6 and V is TRBV11-2, with 8 bases identical to TRBD1. V was clipped by 6 bases and J by 4 bases; unmatched bases: 8. This CDR3 contains 16 residues. CDR1 is SGHAT and CDR2 is FQNNGV in the germline V gene. The CDR3 sequence is CASSHGDRSYNSPLHF. For the CDR3, the DNA is TGTGCCAGCAGTCACGGGGACAGGTCGTATAATTCACCCCTCCACTTT.

The chain joins TRBV4-2 to TRBJ1-2, with D unresolved. Germline loops: CDR1 LGHNA, CDR2 YNFKEQ. This CDR3 region has 15 residues. V lost 0 bases and J lost 4, with 12 bases in between. The CDR3 is CASSQDRLALYGYTF. As DNA, the CDR3 is TGTGCCAGCAGCCAAGACAGGTTGGCCCTCTATGGCTACACCTTC.

Notes on this clonotype: A much larger clone lies a single base off, so this may be a read error. A read error is likely, as this CDR3 ends without the conserved phenylalanine or tryptophan. This chain uses TRBV12-3 or TRBV12-4 with TRBJ2-7; D gene uncertain. The CDR3 loop spans 14 amino acids. V was shortened by 5 bases and J by 3 bases, with 14 bases between the two germline ends. The chain's CDR3 is CASSIGPPGYEQYL. In DNA form, the CDR3 reads TGTGCCAGCAGTATCGGCCCGCCGGGCTACGAGCAGTACCTC.

In its sample, this clonotype was seen many times. A much larger clone differs by one base, so this may be a read error. The chain is built from TRBV11-1 and TRBJ1-1; D might be TRBD1 (5 bases). The CDR3 is made up of 16 amino acids. V lost 5 bases to trimming and J lost 3 bases, with 19 bases between them. Germline loops: CDR1 SGHAT, CDR2 FQDESV (reference sequence). The CDR3 loop is CASSPGRGEMDTEAFF. The CDR3 DNA reads as TGTGCCAGCAGCCCAGGGAGAGGGGAAATGGACACTGAAGCTTTCTTT.

The chain couples TRBV29-1 to TRBJ2-1; no clear D. Germline loops: CDR1 SQVTM, CDR2 ANQGSEA. This CDR3 spans 14 amino acids. Trimming removed 6 bases at V and 6 bases at J, with 18 bases between. CDR3 DNA sequence: TGCAGCGTCCCCGCGCGGTTAGCCCTCAATGAGCAGTTCTTC. This codes for CSVPARLALNEQFF.

This clonotype was counted at least ten times. This sequence joins TRBV20-1 and TRBJ2-5, with 12 nucleotides matching TRBD1. Germline CDR1 is DFQATT and CDR2 is SNEGSKA (reference sequence). This CDR3 spans 15 amino acids. V lost 3 bases and J lost 5; bases outside the gene matches: 7. The CDR3 here is CSASSGTGGGETQYF. The CDR3 DNA sequence: TGCAGTGCTAGTTCCGGGACAGGGGGCGGGGAGACCCAGTACTTC.

This clonotype has a count of ten or more. The chain links TRBV5-1 to TRBJ2-3, with a possible D match to TRBD2 (5 bases). Germline V gene sequence: CDR1 SGHRS, CDR2 YFSETQ. The CDR3 is made up of 12 amino acids. V was pared by 7 bases and J by 5 bases, with 11 bases between. This CDR3 reads CASGLEGDTQYF. The DNA of the CDR3 is TGCGCCAGCGGACTGGAAGGAGATACGCAGTATTTT.

The V call is TRBV29-1, the J call TRBJ1-1, with 7 bases matching TRBD1. V was pared by 7 bases and J by 1 base, with 3 bases of the junction left unmatched. CDR3 length: 12 amino acids. In germline, CDR1 is SQVTM, CDR2 ANQGSEA. The CDR3, as DNA: TGCAGCGGACGACAGGGGAACACTGAAGCTTTCTTT. Translation: CSGRQGNTEAFF.

This clonotype came up many times. CDR3: CASSSRDRVQSPLHF. The DNA of the CDR3 is TGTGCCAGCAGCTCCCGGGACAGGGTGCAATCACCCCTCCACTTT. The chain recombines TRBV13 with TRBJ1-6, with 9 bases matching TRBD1. Germline V gene data show CDR1 as PRHDT and CDR2 as FYEKMQ (reference sequence). There are 15 residues in the CDR3. V lost 4 bases and J lost 10; bases outside the gene matches: 8.

This sequence joins TRBV25-1 and TRBJ1-3, with D tentatively TRBD1 (5 bases). The CDR3 is 13 residues long. The ends were cut back, 4 bases at V and 3 bases at J, with 7 bases in the middle. Germline values: CDR1 MGHDK, CDR2 SYGVNS. The CDR3 loop reads CASSVRVGNTIYF. As DNA, the CDR3 is TGTGCCAGCAGTGTCAGGGTTGGAAACACCATATATTTT.